The clone carrying this T cell receptor beta chain was observed many times. The CDR3 consists of 14 residues. Germline loops: CDR1 MNHEY, CDR2 SMNVEV (reference sequence). V shed 5 bases and J 9 bases; nucleotides not matched to a gene: 5. The data are from a study of regulatory T cells in long-lasting Graves disease. Construction of TCR beta libraries relied on iRepertoire HTBI primers and on Arm-PCR targeting CDR3 regions. Authors' analysis steps: Identified segments across samples numbered approximately 60 TRBV and 14 to 15 TRBJ. Each CDR3 protein gets one entry after TCRdb re-called the multiplex PCR reads with MiXCR. TCRdb, not the authors, supplied the V and J calls. Of about 430,000 distinct CDR3 sequences in the sample, roughly a fifth were seen once. Time point here: persistent/refractory GD, antithyroid drugs over 5 years with positive TRAb. The TCR library was prepared using RNA isolated from PBMCs.

The chain recombines TRBV27 with TRBJ1-6; TRBD1 agrees at 9 bases. This sequence was found in a female donor with Graves disease. The sequencing here drew on peripheral blood mononuclear cells (PBMCs), taken when the disease was refractory, from a patient treated with antithyroid drugs. CDR3 amino acids: CASSLGQGISPLHF. The CDR3 nucleotides are TGTGCCAGCAGTCTCGGACAGGGGATTTCACCCCTCCACTTT.